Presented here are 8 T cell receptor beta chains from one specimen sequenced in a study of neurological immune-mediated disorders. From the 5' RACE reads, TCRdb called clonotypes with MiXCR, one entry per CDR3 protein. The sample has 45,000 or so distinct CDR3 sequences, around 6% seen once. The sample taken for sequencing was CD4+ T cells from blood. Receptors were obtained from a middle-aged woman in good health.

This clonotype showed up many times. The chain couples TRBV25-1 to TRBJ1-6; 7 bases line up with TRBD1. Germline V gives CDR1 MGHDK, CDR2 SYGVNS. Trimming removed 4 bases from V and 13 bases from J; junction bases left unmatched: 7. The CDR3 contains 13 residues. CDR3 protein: CASSVRGGRPLHF. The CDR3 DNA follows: TGTGCCAGCAGTGTCCGAGGGGGCAGGCCCCTCCACTTT.

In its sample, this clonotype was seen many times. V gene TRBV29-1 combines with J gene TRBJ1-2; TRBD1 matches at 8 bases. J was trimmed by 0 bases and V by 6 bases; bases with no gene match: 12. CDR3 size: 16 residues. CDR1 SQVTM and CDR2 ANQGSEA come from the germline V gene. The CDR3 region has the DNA TGCAGCGTAGGAAAGTTGACAGGGGTTGCTAACTATGGCTACACCTTC. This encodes CSVGKLTGVANYGYTF.

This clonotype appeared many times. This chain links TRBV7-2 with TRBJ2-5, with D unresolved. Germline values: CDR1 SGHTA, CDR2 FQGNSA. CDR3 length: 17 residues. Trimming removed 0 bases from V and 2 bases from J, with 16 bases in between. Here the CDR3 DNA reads TGTGCCAGCAGCTTAGCGGTGAATCTTCCATATCAAGAGACCCAGTACTTC. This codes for CASSLAVNLPYQETQYF.

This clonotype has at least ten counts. This CDR3 reads CASTLSRAGSSYEQYF. CDR3 sequence (DNA): TGTGCCAGCACCCTGTCCCGAGCGGGAAGCTCCTACGAGCAGTACTTC. V gene TRBV7-9 combines with J gene TRBJ2-7, with 7 bases identical to TRBD2. With V trimmed by 7 bases and J by 0 bases, 12 bases remained unmatched. The CDR3 sequence is 16 residues long. The germline gives CDR1 SEHNR, CDR2 FQNEAQ (reference sequence).

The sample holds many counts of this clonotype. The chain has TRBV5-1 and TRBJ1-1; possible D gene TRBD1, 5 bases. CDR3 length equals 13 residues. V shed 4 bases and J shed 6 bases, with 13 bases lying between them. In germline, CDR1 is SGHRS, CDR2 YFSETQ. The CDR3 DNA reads TGCGCCAGCAGCCATGACAGTCGAGCTGAAGCTTTCTTT. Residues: CASSHDSRAEAFF. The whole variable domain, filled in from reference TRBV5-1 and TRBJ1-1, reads KAGVTQTPRYLIKTRGQQVTLSCSPISGHRSVSWYQQTPGQGLQFLFEYFSETQRNKGNFPGRFSGRQFSNSRSEMNVSTLELGDSALYLCASSHDSRAEAFFGQGTRLTVV.

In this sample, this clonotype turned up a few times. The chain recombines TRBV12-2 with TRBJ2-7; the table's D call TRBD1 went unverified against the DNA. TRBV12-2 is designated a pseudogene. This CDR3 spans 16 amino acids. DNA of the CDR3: TGTGCAAGTCGCTACCAAGGGGTGAGGCGGGCCTACGAGCAGTACTTC. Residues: CASRYQGVRRAYEQYF.

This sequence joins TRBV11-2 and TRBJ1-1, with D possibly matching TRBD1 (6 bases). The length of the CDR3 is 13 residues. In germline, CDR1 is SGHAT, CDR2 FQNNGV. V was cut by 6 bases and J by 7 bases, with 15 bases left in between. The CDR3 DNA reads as TGTGCCAGCAGTTTGGCGGGGGGCAGTGAAGCTTTCTTT. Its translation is CASSLAGGSEAFF.

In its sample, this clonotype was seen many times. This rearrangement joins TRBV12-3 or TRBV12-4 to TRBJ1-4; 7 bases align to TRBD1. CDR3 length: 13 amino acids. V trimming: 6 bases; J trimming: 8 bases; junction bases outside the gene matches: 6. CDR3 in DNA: TGTGCCAGCAGCTCAGGGGGTGTGGAAAAACTGTTTTTT. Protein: CASSSGGVEKLFF.